The rows below give T cell receptor beta chains drawn from one sample of a study of beta chain features in type 1 diabetes. Profiled with immunoSEQ multiplex PCR; TCRdb holds only in-frame clones, not every one. The sample has roughly 300,000 clones, roughly 9% seen once. The sequencing input was central memory CD4+ T cells from blood. These receptors were obtained from a man aged 25-45 years with type 1 diabetes. Each CDR3 is given with its conserved first and last residue. Fields, in order: V gene, D gene, CDR3 length, J gene, clone size, CDR3 DNA, CDR3 protein. The D gene is left open where the match is weak. Where a row states a size, it is once, few, many or the class of an expanded clone; other rows omit it.

>TRBV2|-|12|TRBJ2-5|few
TGTGCCAGCACAAGGGTCCAAGAGACCCAGTACTTC
CASTRVQETQYF
>TRBV7-2|-|15|TRBJ2-1|many
TGTGCCAGCAGCTTAGACAGCAGCTCCTACAATGAGCAGTTCTTC
CASSLDSSSYNEQFF
>TRBV28|-|12|TRBJ1-1|-
TGTGCCAGCAGCTCAGTTAACACTGAAGCTTTCTTT
CASSSVNTEAFF
>TRBV5-1|-|15|TRBJ2-5|few
TGCGCCAGCAGCTTACTGGCAGGGGTAGGAGAGACCCAGTACTTC
CASSLLAGVGETQYF
>TRBV4-1|TRBD1|16|TRBJ1-4|few
TGCGCCAGCAGCCATCTCGGGACAGGGAAGAATGAAAAACTGTTTTTT
CASSHLGTGKNEKLFF
>TRBV19|TRBD1|15|TRBJ2-1|many
TGTGCCAGTAGTCCGGACAGGGGGAAGTACAATGAGCAGTTCTTC
CASSPDRGKYNEQFF
>TRBV5-1|-|14|TRBJ1-1|few
TGCGCCAGCAGCCCGCTCGCGGCGAACACTGAAGCTTTCTTT
CASSPLAANTEAFF
>TRBV7-9|TRBD2|16|TRBJ2-3|-
TGTGCCAGCAGCACTAGAGGCGGGGGGGAAACAGATACGCAGTATTTT
CASSTRGGGETDTQYF
>TRBV27|-|12|TRBJ2-3|many
TGTGCCAGCAGCGATAGGGAGGATACGCAGTATTTT
CASSDREDTQYF
>TRBV7-8|-|14|TRBJ2-5|-
TGTGCCAGCAGCGTCGGGACAAACAGAGAGACCCAGTACTTC
CASSVGTNRETQYF
>TRBV6-1|TRBD1|15|TRBJ1-5|-
TGTGCCAGCAGTGAAGGACAGGGAATGAATCAGCCCCAGCATTTT
CASSEGQGMNQPQHF